This T cell receptor beta chain was identified during a study of identical twins. MiXCR, run by TCRdb on the 5' RACE reads, gives a single entry per CDR3 protein. The table lists about 690,000 distinct CDR3 sequences, approximately 22% of them singletons. The length of the CDR3 is 12 residues. Trimming took off 4 bases at V and 7 bases at J, with 5 bases between the two ends. These data were likewise used in another study, on T cells expressing NK-cell markers.

Sequenced: PBMCs. The chain recombines TRBV12-3 or TRBV12-4 with TRBJ1-6; the D is unclear. This receptor was obtained from a woman younger than 35 in good health. The CDR3 region has the DNA TGTGCCAGCAGTTCACCCAATTCACCCCTCCACTTT. Its translation is CASSSPNSPLHF.